This is a list of T cell receptor beta chains from one sample in a study of cytomegalovirus exposure and HLA in healthy donors. The data were produced by immunoSEQ multiplex PCR, yet TCRdb's version contains in-frame clones alone and is incomplete. Here the sample spans some 160,000 clones, roughly 70% being singletons. The source material was PBMCs. Receptors were obtained from a woman in her 40s in good health and CMV-seronegative. The conserved cysteine and the conserved F or W are not part of the CDR3 here.

CDR3 length	V gene	J gene	CDR3 protein
13	TRBV5-1	TRBJ1-2	ASNHNLGGDYGYT
15	TRBV7-8	TRBJ2-2	AIKSGGLYSNTGELF
12	TRBV18	TRBJ1-1	ANSQAQASTEAF
14	TRBV5-1	TRBJ2-5	ASRVTGTYDQETQY
15	TRBV30	TRBJ1-6	AWSVRGGATYNSPLH
11	TRBV4-1	TRBJ2-1	ASSHSGTGGRF
10	TRBV4-1	TRBJ1-4	ASSQGGEKLF
13	TRBV11-1	TRBJ1-4	ASSPRTATNEKLF
12	TRBV7-9	TRBJ1-4	ASRPRTGDEKLF
12	TRBV7-9	TRBJ2-2	ASSRGRTGGELF
10	TRBV29-1	TRBJ1-4	SAGQGNEKLF
12	TRBV7-9	TRBJ1-5	ASSIGGHNQPQH
12	TRBV10-1	TRBJ2-7	ASSLGLHPYEQY
13	TRBV2	TRBJ2-6	ASSTGLTGANVLT
14	TRBV10-1	TRBJ2-1	ASSDPRDRGSNEQF
11	TRBV6-1	TRBJ1-4	ASRLPLNEKLF
14	TRBV6-6	TRBJ2-7	ASSYGLAGGLNEQY
16	TRBV7-7	TRBJ2-2	ASSLSPMRSGSSGELF
12	TRBV5-1	TRBJ2-3	ASSWGQGTDTQY
16	TRBV25-1	TRBJ2-6	ASSDSPGQGDGANVLT
11	TRBV19	TRBJ1-1	ASTSGRGAEAF
13	TRBV4-2	TRBJ2-2	ASSQSTGNTGELF